This note documents a single T cell receptor (beta chain) sequence. As yet, its antigen is unknown. The data were obtained in a study of cytomegalovirus exposure and HLA in healthy donors. Study-wide results and limits: A prior analysis recorded that most TCR beta V segments were productive about 87% or about 30% of the time. Sequencing artifact likely explains a cluster of highly shared sequence variants.

V was cut by 6 bases and J by 5 bases, with 14 bases left in between. CDR1 SGHDT and CDR2 YYEEEE come from the germline V gene. The length of the CDR3 is 13 residues. Use of 60 Vbeta and 13 Jbeta primers characterized the PCR. Sequencing used immunoSEQ multiplex PCR; TCRdb keeps in-frame clones, though not all of them. The data hold about 150,000 clones, with roughly 72% observed a single time. This cohort consisted of healthy bone marrow donors. The sequence was collected from a man in his forties in good health and CMV-seronegative. This chain connects TRBV5-6 to TRBJ2-5; D perhaps matches TRBD2 (5 bases). Sequencing was performed on PBMCs. This CDR3 is CASTRRRFETQYF. CDR3 nucleotides: TGTGCCAGCACCCGGAGGCGTTTCGAGACCCAGTACTTC.